This T cell receptor beta chain stems from a study of control samples from healthy donors and cancer patients. With 3 bases removed from V and 1 base from J, the gap between germline ends came to 9 bases. Per the germline V gene, CDR1 is MNHEY and CDR2 is SMNVEV (reference sequence). There are 14 residues in the CDR3. Profiling relied on immunoSEQ multiplex PCR, and the TCRdb table lists in-frame clones only, not all of them. The repertoire holds 90,000 or so clones, with 85% to 90% as singletons. The genes are TRBV27 and TRBJ1-2; D unresolved. The source material was PBMCs. This clonotype was sampled from a woman aged 45 to 65 with colorectal cancer. In DNA, the CDR3 is TGTGCCAGCAGTTTTGATCGGTTTAACTATGGCTACACCTTC. This translates into CASSFDRFNYGYTF.